This TCR beta chain stems from a study of OX40 agonist ivuxolimab in advanced cancers. Describing the broader study: Ivuxolimab was an agonistic, fully human IgG2 monoclonal antibody directed against OX40 (CD134), a costimulatory receptor. Of the roughly 51 dose-escalation patients, hepatocellular carcinoma was present in about 20, melanoma in around 15, renal cell carcinoma in 9 and head and neck cancer in 9. The paper describes the monotherapy dose-escalation part (N ≈ 52 patients) of the phase I trial of ivuxolimab. Prior anti-PD-1, anti-PD-L1 or anti-CTLA-4 therapy was permitted, and about 40% of dose-escalation patients had received checkpoint inhibitors. Partial responses were achieved by three dose-escalation patients, of whom one had hepatocellular carcinoma and two had cutaneous melanoma. The dose-escalation cohort was 82.7% male with a mean age of 60 years, ranging from roughly 23 to 80. Peripheral TCRbeta sequencing was intended to test whether TCR sequence diversity was altered and clonal T-cell expansion was caused by ivuxolimab. Intravenous ivuxolimab was administered to patients every 2 weeks at six dose levels: 0.01, 0.1, 0.3, 1.5, 3 and 10 mg/kg.

The trial excluded patients who had a history of autoimmune disease or who were on systemic immunosuppression. Peripheral blood for TCR sequencing was collected from all dose cohorts at baseline, on cycle 4 day 1, and on cycle 7 day 1. The samples were taken from a phase I, first-in-human, multicenter, open-label dose-escalation trial of ivuxolimab. The trial enrolled adults with locally advanced or metastatic head and neck squamous cell, hepatocellular, melanoma or renal cell carcinoma. CD4+ and CD8+ T cells were sorted separately from peripheral blood before TCR sequencing. For sequencing of the TCRbeta CDR3 region, genomic DNA was extracted from the sorted cells. The immunoSEQ Assay was used for sequencing of TCRbeta CDR3 regions. TCRdb retrieved this table from immuneACCESS and kept in-frame rearrangements only. Not all clones are present; in checked studies, unresolved V genes account for under half, and no reason is known for the remainder. The sample table records tens of thousands of clones; more than 75% of these occur just once. The ten biggest clones cover about 19% of the sample.

The germline V gene encodes CDR1 MDHEN and CDR2 SYDVKM. V and J lose 8 bases and 5 bases, and a span of 14 bases separates them. The cysteine opens and the phenylalanine closes a CDR3 of 13 amino acids. The sequence is cut down to CDR3 DNA, 39 bases in frame from base 1. Broader findings and caveats from the paper: The antigen specificity of the peripheral T cells that underwent clonal expansion was not determined. Low levels of normalized T-cell clonal expansion were also shown by some nonresponding patients. Clonal expansion of both CD4+ and CD8+ blood T cells was observed from baseline to week 6 at doses 0.1 to 3.0 mg/kg. After ivuxolimab, more expanded clones were found on average in CD8+ T cells than in CD4+ T cells. In the 0.1-3.0 mg/kg groups, partial responders were among the patients with the lowest normalized peripheral clonal expansion, particularly in CD8+ T cells.

As regards this clone: The antigen it recognizes is unknown. Per-base quality was not reported, and no clone a single base away is much larger than it.

The chain employs TRBV28 and TRBJ2-3, and the D gene may be TRBD2, 5 bases matching. The TCR sequence derives from an adult with an advanced solid tumor such as melanoma, head and neck, liver or kidney cancer. Sequences were derived from CD4+ or CD8+ T cells sorted from blood, sampled in a trial of the OX40 agonist ivuxolimab. The nucleotide sequence is given as TGTGCCAGCGCAATTGCGGGTCAAGATACGCAGTATTTT. Its amino acids are CASAIAGQDTQYF.